Listed here is a single TCR beta chain. Its antigen is still unknown. PCR involved 60 Vbeta and 13 Jbeta primers. Here immunoSEQ multiplex PCR was the method, and the copy in TCRdb shows in-frame clones only, minus some. The sample contains 110,000 or so clones, more than 65% of which appear only once. This entry comes from a study of cytomegalovirus exposure and HLA in healthy donors. Study as a whole: As an earlier analysis found, roughly 180 million T cells yielded about 120 million unique TCR beta sequences. In terms of ancestry, the Caucasian-associated cluster contained roughly 81% of the approximately 420 genotyped donors. Study-level findings and limits: From TCR beta sequences, most subjects' HLA-A and HLA-B alleles were reportedly predicted accurately. The authors confirmed in vitro that a few CMV-associated chains were specific for CMV antigens.

Deletions cut 1 base from V and 7 bases from J, with 10 bases between. Germline lookup yields CDR1 SGHTA and CDR2 FQGNSA. There are 13 residues in the CDR3. The chain is built from TRBV7-2 and TRBJ1-2, with D uncertain. This sequence was found in a woman aged 18-29 years in good health and CMV-seronegative. Sequencing input: PBMCs. The CDR3 loop reads CASSLERWSGYTF. The CDR3 region has the DNA TGTGCCAGCAGCTTAGAGCGGTGGTCTGGCTACACCTTC.